This T cell receptor (beta chain) was observed in a study of vaccination effects on CD4 cells after COVID-19. Whole-study findings and limits: Limitations: small convalescent group and missing early post-infection timepoints. Whether induced by infection or by vaccine, clones showed marked clonal contraction late after vaccination.

CD4+ T cells were isolated after about eleven days of culture. Of the BNT162b2 and mRNA-1273 vaccines, participants received two doses of one or the other. Nucleocapsid antibodies were negative in the vaccine recipients, who had never had SARS-CoV-2 infection. IL-2 medium was substituted for half the medium on days 3 and 7. Trimming shortened V by 1 base and J by 0 bases, and 7 bases separated the two germline ends. This CDR3 contains 15 residues. Germline V gene sequence: CDR1 SGHNT, CDR2 YENEEA. Data came from immunoSEQ multiplex PCR; TCRdb stores just in-frame clones and leaves some out. The sample has more than 55,000 clones; nearly 80% are singletons. For this clone: Its specificity is not known.

The material was CD4+ T cells from PBMCs cultured without peptide, obtained after COVID-19 vaccination. This TCR came from a human donor who received a COVID-19 vaccine. V and J are TRBV11-3 and TRBJ2-1; D perhaps matches TRBD2 (6 bases). The CDR3 region has the DNA TGTGCCAGCAGCTTAGCGGGAGACTCCTACAATGAGCAGTTCTTC. Translation: CASSLAGDSYNEQFF.